This T cell receptor beta chain was sequenced during a study of cytomegalovirus exposure and HLA in healthy donors. This CDR3 has 15 residues. The V end was cut by 0 bases, the J end by 8 bases, with 16 bases between. The germline gives CDR1 LNHDA, CDR2 SQIVND (reference sequence). Primers for the PCR totalled 60 Vbeta and 13 Jbeta. Measured with immunoSEQ multiplex PCR; TCRdb has only the in-frame clones, and not every one. The profile shows roughly 190,000 clones, 80% to 85% of them singletons. Sequenced material: PBMCs. The genes are TRBV19 and TRBJ2-5, with D possibly matching TRBD1 (6 bases). The clonotype comes from a woman aged 40 to 50 in good health and CMV-seronegative. The CDR3 region has the DNA TGTGCCAGTAGTATAGATCGGACAGAGGGTCGAACCCAGTACTTC. Translated, it gives CASSIDRTEGRTQYF.